This T cell receptor beta chain was captured in a study of technical replicates of blood from a few donors (dated by TCRdb to 2017 to 2019). V sheds 2 bases and J sheds 4 bases, leaving 14 bases between their ends. CDR1 and CDR2 are drawn from the germline V gene: MGHRA, YSYEKL. Reading from cysteine to phenylalanine, the CDR3 counts 16 amino acids. The retained sequence is limited to the CDR3, 48 bases, with the frame set at the first base. Library preparation employed the immunoSEQ multiplex PCR assay. TCRdb obtained this table from immuneACCESS and retained in-frame rearrangements with V and J assigned. These tables miss some clones; where compared with another copy, unresolved V genes account for less than half of the shortfall, and the remainder is unexplained. For this sample the table gives about 70,000 clones, of which roughly 96% were detected only once. The top ten clonotypes cover approximately 0.21% of the sample.

To note about this clone: Its antigen is not yet known. No base-level quality is on record; no much larger clone is a single base apart.

This TCR derives from a human donor in good health. Recombination linked TRBV4-1 to TRBJ1-4; TRBD1 is perhaps the D gene, given 6 matching bases. The specimen sequenced was T cells isolated from PBMCs. The sequenced DNA is TGCGCCAGCAGCCAATACCTACAGGGAGTTAATGAAAAACTGTTTTTT. This codes for CASSQYLQGVNEKLFF.